The next 8 T cell receptor beta chains were all read from a single sample in a study of OX40 agonist ivuxolimab in advanced cancers. The data were produced by immunoSEQ multiplex PCR, yet TCRdb's version contains in-frame clones alone and is incomplete. The data hold about 49,000 clones, with under 90% observed a single time. The sample consisted of CD4+ or CD8+ T cells sorted from blood, taken in a trial of the OX40 agonist ivuxolimab. Receptors originate from an adult with an advanced solid tumor such as melanoma, head and neck, liver or kidney cancer.

This clone was observed once. CDR3 loop: CASSYATVAYNEQFF. CDR3 in DNA: TGTGCCAGCAGTTACGCGACGGTAGCCTACAATGAGCAGTTCTTC. The chain employs TRBV6-5 and TRBJ2-1; D not certain. V was clipped by 2 bases and J by 2 bases, with 10 bases between them. Germline V CDR1 and CDR2: MNHEY, SVGAGI. CDR3 size: 15 residues.

This clone appeared once. The V call is TRBV7-2, the J call TRBJ2-3; D gene uncertain. Germline CDR1 and CDR2: SGHTA and FQGNSA. The CDR3 is made up of 16 amino acids. Trimming stripped 1 base from V and 4 bases from J, with 15 bases between. Here the CDR3 DNA reads TGTGCCAGCAGCTTAGGGTTAGGTCTTCCCGCAGATACGCAGTATTTT. Translation gives CASSLGLGLPADTQYF.

This chain connects TRBV9 to TRBJ2-7; D is unclear. The germline CDR1 and CDR2 sequences are SGDLS and YYNGEE. V was clipped by 4 bases and J by 0 bases, with 8 bases between them. The CDR3 is 13 residues long. CDR3 loop: CASSRSDSYEQYF. As DNA, the CDR3 is TGTGCCAGCAGCAGGAGCGACTCCTACGAGCAGTACTTC.

V usage is TRBV7-9 and J usage is TRBJ1-2; D not resolved. Germline CDR1 reads SEHNR; CDR2 reads FQNEAQ (reference sequence). The CDR3 runs to 11 residues. Deletions cut 10 bases from V and 4 bases from J, with 10 bases between. The CDR3 spells CAIQRPYGYTF. The CDR3 DNA sequence: TGTGCCATTCAGAGACCCTATGGCTACACCTTC.

The V gene is TRBV27, the J gene TRBJ2-6, with D uncertain. Germline V gene data show CDR1 as MNHEY and CDR2 as SMNVEV (reference sequence). V lost 7 bases and J lost 1, with 8 bases in between. The CDR3 has 14 amino acids. The DNA for the CDR3 is TGTGCCAGCACCATTAATTCTGGGGCCAACGTCCTGACTTTC. As protein: CASTINSGANVLTF.

Written as DNA, the CDR3 is TGTGCCAGCAGTGGGGGAGTCTCCTACAATGAGCAGTTCTTC. It translates to CASSGGVSYNEQFF. The chain employs TRBV6-1 and TRBJ2-1, with a weak D call TRBD2 (5 bases). Germline V gene data show CDR1 as MNHNS and CDR2 as SASEGT. This CDR3 region has 14 residues. V was shortened by 4 bases and J by 0 bases, with 7 bases between the two germline ends.

The chain is built from TRBV2 and TRBJ2-6, with D possibly TRBD2 on 5 matching bases. Per the germline V gene, CDR1 is SNHLY and CDR2 is FYNNEI. Deletions cut 10 bases from V and 0 bases from J, with 25 bases between. The CDR3 length is 19 residues. This chain's CDR3 is CATYAATTSSASGANVLTF. DNA for the CDR3: TGTGCCACCTATGCAGCGACTACATCGTCTGCCTCTGGGGCCAACGTCCTGACTTTC.

V and J are TRBV28 and TRBJ1-2; D is unclear. The CDR3 runs to 13 residues. Per the germline V gene, CDR1 is MDHEN and CDR2 is SYDVKM. The V gene lost 3 bases and the J gene lost 4 bases, with 9 bases spanning the gap. Here the CDR3 reads CASSLEALYGYTF. In DNA, the CDR3 is TGTGCCAGCAGTTTGGAAGCCCTCTATGGCTACACCTTC.